Below, one T cell receptor beta chain is given with its context. The antigen remains unidentified. CDR3 length: 12 residues. Trimming took off 2 bases at V and 6 bases at J, with 11 bases between the two ends. CDR1 and CDR2 from the germline V gene are GTSNPN and SVGIG (reference sequence). The source of the sample is a study of CD8+ T cells in alopecia areata. Across the study: Treated individuals took tofacitinib by mouth, 5 to 10 mg twice daily. Points from the study as a whole: It was less clear whether patients shared TCRs than it was in mice, possibly because of HLA. Significant decreases in scalp clonality and expanded CD8+ clones followed tofacitinib treatment.

In each case, RNA was isolated and then reverse transcribed into cDNA as the sequencing template. This table comes from immunoSEQ multiplex PCR, and its TCRdb copy is limited to in-frame clones, with some not included. The data show a few hundred thousand clones, with 35% to 40% seen just once and more than 0.4% held by the top ten. Treatment described: oral pan-JAK inhibitor, 5-10 mg twice daily. The source was CD4+ T cells sorted from blood, collected between weeks 30 and 35, from a patient treated with tofacitinib. The sequence was obtained from a human donor with alopecia areata. The rearrangement joins TRBV30 to TRBJ2-7; D is unclear. CDR3 DNA: TGTGCCTGGAGTTATGGACCGGGCGAGCAGTACTTC. It is translated as CAWSYGPGEQYF.